The clone carrying this TCR beta chain came up a few times. This sample is drawn from a study of response to subunit inactivated influenza vaccine. TCRdb independently ran MiXCR on the RT-PCR reads; one entry per CDR3 protein. Of about 500,000 distinct CDR3 sequences in the sample, about 15% were seen once. The material was CD4+ T cells sorted from PBMCs, obtained 23 months after vaccination. The clonotype comes from a man between 50 and 69 years old who received an inactivated influenza vaccine.

The chain's CDR3 is CASSPGGGRIILGETQYF. CDR3 bases: TGTGCCAGCAGCCCAGGGGGCGGGAGAATTATTTTGGGAGAGACCCAGTACTTC. The V call is TRBV11-1, the J call TRBJ2-5; TRBD1 might be the D (8 bases). Germline CDR1 is SGHAT and CDR2 is FQDESV (reference sequence). The CDR3 runs 18 residues. Trimming left V 5 bases short and J 4 bases short, with 26 bases between.